The 5 T cell receptor beta chains given below trace back to one sample, sequenced in a study of cytomegalovirus exposure and HLA in healthy donors. Clones were sequenced by immunoSEQ multiplex PCR, and TCRdb holds only the in-frame ones, with some missing. In the table there are roughly 220,000 clones, approximately 88% of which are singletons. Sample: PBMCs. These receptors all stem from a woman under 40 in good health and CMV-seropositive.

The V call is TRBV5-1, the J call TRBJ1-3; D gene unclear. V was trimmed by 0 bases and J by 0 bases, leaving 10 bases between them. The V gene's germline CDR1 is SGHRS and CDR2 YFSETQ. CDR3 length equals 16 residues. CDR3 loop: CASSLVGQSSGNTIYF. CDR3 DNA: TGCGCCAGCAGCTTGGTCGGGCAGAGCTCTGGAAACACCATATATTTT.

This chain uses TRBV27 with TRBJ1-1; TRBD1 aligns across 7 bases. The CDR3 consists of 15 residues. V lost 6 bases and J lost 4; bases outside the gene matches: 11. Germline CDR1 MNHEY, CDR2 SMNVEV (reference sequence). CDR3 nucleotides: TGTGCCAGCAGCTTCAATACAGGGGCCGGCACTGAAGCTTTCTTT. Protein product: CASSFNTGAGTEAFF.

V is TRBV27 and J is TRBJ1-4; no firm D call. CDR1 MNHEY and CDR2 SMNVEV come from the germline V gene (reference sequence). The CDR3 contains 18 residues. V gave up 5 bases and J gave up 0 bases, with 19 bases separating them. The CDR3 DNA reads TGTGCCAGCAGTCCCACCCGGACGGCGAAAGCAACTAATGAAAAACTGTTTTTT. Translation gives CASSPTRTAKATNEKLFF.

This clone has just one count. V is TRBV28 and J is TRBJ2-3; 9 bases are shared with TRBD1. The junction had 4 bases not matched to a gene; V was cut back by 6 bases and J by 0 bases. Germline CDR1 is MDHEN and CDR2 is SYDVKM. The CDR3 runs 15 residues. CDR3 sequence reads: CASRTGTGSTDTQYF. The CDR3 region has the DNA TGTGCCAGCAGAACCGGGACAGGGAGCACAGATACGCAGTATTTT. Using reference TRBV28 and TRBJ2-3 for the parts outside the CDR3, the full variable domain is DVKVTQSSRYLVKRTGEKVFLECVQDMDHENMFWYRQDPGLGLRLIYFSYDVKMKEKGDIPEGYSVSREKKERFSLILESASTNQTSMYLCASRTGTGSTDTQYFGPGTRLTVL.

This clone was detected once. The rearrangement uses TRBV10-3 and TRBJ2-2; D remains unclear. Trimming removed 4 bases from V and 6 bases from J, with 12 bases in between. CDR3 length equals 14 residues. Germline CDR1 and CDR2: ENHRY and SYGVKD. The CDR3 reads CAISVSGPPGELFF. DNA for the CDR3: TGTGCCATCAGTGTATCGGGCCCTCCCGGGGAGCTGTTTTTT.